What follows describes a single T cell receptor beta chain. The data originate from a study of blood T cell repertoires in COVID-19. Whole-study context: Researchers got acute and convalescent COVID-19 samples from the United States, Italy and Spain.

Source study methods: Using reference gene primer amplification, nucleated cell counts were estimated. The repertoire was sequenced with immunoSEQ multiplex PCR; TCRdb's copy has only in-frame clones and lacks some. V, J and clone size reflect that table, while D and trimming were determined from the DNA. The data contain around 210,000 clones, around nine tenths of them singletons. The CDR3 covers 14 residues. Germline CDR1 and CDR2: SGHTA and FQGNSA. The ends lost 4 bases at V and 4 bases at J; junction bases unmatched: 1. This clonotype originated in a man between 18 and 29 years old with active or convalescent COVID-19. The chain has TRBV7-2 and TRBJ2-1, with 10 bases fitting TRBD2. The specimen was peripheral blood. The CDR3 DNA follows: TGTGCCAGCAGCTCTAGCGGGAGATACAATGAGCAGTTCTTC. Translating it yields CASSSSGRYNEQFF.